This T cell receptor (beta chain) was retrieved from a study of blood T cells in healthy people across ages. Study at large: Every two T cells gave about one barcoded beta molecule via template switching.

The authors ran a second PCR of about 7 to 11 cycles using a sample-barcoded 5' primer and a J-beta primer mix. TCRdb fed the 5' RACE reads into MiXCR, producing one record per CDR3 protein. The sample holds 550,000 to 600,000 distinct CDR3 sequences, roughly 43% seen once. CDR3 length: 16 amino acids. Germline values: CDR1 LGHNA, CDR2 YSLEER. Germline trimming cut 5 bases from V and 7 bases from J; bases unmatched to any gene: 12. Each sample provided at least 5 micrograms of extracted total RNA. The sequencing sample was made of blood. The receptor was derived from a man of 80 years or more in good health. The V gene is TRBV4-3, the J gene TRBJ2-1; 9 bases are a match to TRBD2. This CDR3 reads CASSGGDRGRGNEQFF. The CDR3 coding sequence is TGCGCCAGCAGCGGTGGAGATCGCGGGAGGGGGAATGAGCAGTTCTTC.